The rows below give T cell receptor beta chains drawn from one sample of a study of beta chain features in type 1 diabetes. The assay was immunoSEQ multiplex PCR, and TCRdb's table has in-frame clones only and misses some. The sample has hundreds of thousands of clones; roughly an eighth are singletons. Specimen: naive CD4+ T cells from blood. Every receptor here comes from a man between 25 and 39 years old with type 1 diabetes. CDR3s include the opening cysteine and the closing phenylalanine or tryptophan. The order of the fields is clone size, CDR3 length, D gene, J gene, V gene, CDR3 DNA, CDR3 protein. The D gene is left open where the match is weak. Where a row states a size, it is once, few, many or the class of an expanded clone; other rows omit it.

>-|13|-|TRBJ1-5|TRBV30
TGTGCCTGGAGTGTTTCAGGGGATCAGCCCCAGCATTTT
CAWSVSGDQPQHF
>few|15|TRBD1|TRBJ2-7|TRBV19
TGTGCCAGTAGTATCCGGGACAGGGGGGCCTACGAGCAGTACTTC
CASSIRDRGAYEQYF
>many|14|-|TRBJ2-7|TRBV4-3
TGCGCCAGCAGCCAAGTGGAGGGTTTAGGCGAGCAGTACTTC
CASSQVEGLGEQYF
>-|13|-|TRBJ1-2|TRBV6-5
TGTGCCAGCAGTTACTCGGAGGTCTATGGCTACACCTTC
CASSYSEVYGYTF
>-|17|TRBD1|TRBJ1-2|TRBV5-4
TGTGCCAGCAGCCCCCAGGGACAGGCCGCCGCTAACTATGGCTACACCTTC
CASSPQGQAAANYGYTF
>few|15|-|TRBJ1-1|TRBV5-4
TGTGCCAGCAGCTTGGCGTGGAAGGGGCACACTGAAGCTTTCTTT
CASSLAWKGHTEAFF
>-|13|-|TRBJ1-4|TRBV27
TGTGCCAGCAGTTTATCGGACTGGGAAAAACTGTTTTTT
CASSLSDWEKLFF
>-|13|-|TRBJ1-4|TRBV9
TGTGCCAGCAGCGTAGACGGGAATGAAAAACTGTTTTTT
CASSVDGNEKLFF
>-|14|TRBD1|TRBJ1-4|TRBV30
TGTGCCTGGAGAGTGGACAGGACTAATGAAAAACTGTTTTTT
CAWRVDRTNEKLFF
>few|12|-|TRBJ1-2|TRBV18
TGTGCCAGCTCCCCGACAGGCGATGGCTACACCTTC
CASSPTGDGYTF
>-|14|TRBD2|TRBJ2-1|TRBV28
TGTGCCAGCACTCCCGGGGGGATGTACAATGAGCAGTTCTTC
CASTPGGMYNEQFF
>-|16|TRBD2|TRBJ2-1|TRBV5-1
TGCGCCAGCAGCTTGAATAGCGGGAGTTATTACAATGAGCAGTTCTTC
CASSLNSGSYYNEQFF
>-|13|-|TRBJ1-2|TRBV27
TGTGCCAGCAGTTTGGGCCAGAACTATGGCTACACCTTC
CASSLGQNYGYTF
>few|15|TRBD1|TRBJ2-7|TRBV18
TGTGCCAGCTCACAAACCGGGACAGGGCCCTACGAGCAGTACTTC
CASSQTGTGPYEQYF
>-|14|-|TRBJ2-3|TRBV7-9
TGTGCCAGCAGCTTAGCGGCCAGCACAGATACGCAGTATTTT
CASSLAASTDTQYF
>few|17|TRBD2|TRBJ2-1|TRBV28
TGTGCCAGCAGTTTGGGAGGCGGGACTAGCGGCTTTCAAGGGGAGTTCTTC
CASSLGGGTSGFQGEFF
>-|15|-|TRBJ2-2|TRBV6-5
TGTGCCAGCAGTTACGAGAGGAGACCTACCGGGGAGCTGTTTTTT
CASSYERRPTGELFF
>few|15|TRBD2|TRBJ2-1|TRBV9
TGTGCCAGCAGCATCTTAGCGGGAGCCTACAATGAGCAGTTCTTC
CASSILAGAYNEQFF
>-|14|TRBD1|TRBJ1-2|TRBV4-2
TGTGCCAGCAGCCAAGATACAGGGGGAATTGGCTACACCTTC
CASSQDTGGIGYTF
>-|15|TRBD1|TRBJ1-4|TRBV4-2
TGTGCCAGCAGCCTCTCCGGGACAGGGGGAGAAAAACTGTTTTTT
CASSLSGTGGEKLFF
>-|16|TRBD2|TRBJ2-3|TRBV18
TGTGCCAGCTCAACCCTTAGCGGGAGCGGCACAGATACGCAGTATTTT
CASSTLSGSGTDTQYF
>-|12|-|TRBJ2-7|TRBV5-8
TGTGCCAGCAGCCAGACTCGACTGAAGCAGTACTTC
CASSQTRLKQYF
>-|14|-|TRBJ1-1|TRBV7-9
TGTGCCAGCAGCTTAGGGGCAGGGAACACTGAAGCTTTCTTT
CASSLGAGNTEAFF
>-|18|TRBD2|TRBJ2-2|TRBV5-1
TGCGCCAGCAGCTCTAGAGGTCTAGCGGGTCCGAACACCGGGGAGCTGTTTTTT
CASSSRGLAGPNTGELFF
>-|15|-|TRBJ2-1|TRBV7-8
TGTGCCAGCAGCTTAGGTGGGGGGAGTCGCAATGAGCAGTTCTTC
CASSLGGGSRNEQFF
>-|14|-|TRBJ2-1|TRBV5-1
TGCGCCAGCAGCTTGTTAGGCCGATCGCGGGAGCAGTTCTTC
CASSLLGRSREQFF
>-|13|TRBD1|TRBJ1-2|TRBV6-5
TGTGCCAGCAGGAGCCGGGACAGCGATGGCTACACCTTC
CASRSRDSDGYTF
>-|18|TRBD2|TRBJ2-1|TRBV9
TGTGCCAGCAGCCTGGGACTAGCGGGAGGGCCACCTTACAATGAGCAGTTCTTC
CASSLGLAGGPPYNEQFF
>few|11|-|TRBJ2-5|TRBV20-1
TGCAGTGCTAGCTGGCTGGAGACCCAGTACTTC
CSASWLETQYF
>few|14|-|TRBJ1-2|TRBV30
TGTGCCTGGAGTGTACTGTTCGGGAGCTATGGCTACACCTTC
CAWSVLFGSYGYTF
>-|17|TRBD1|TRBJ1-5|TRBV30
TGTGCCTGGAGTGTAGCGACAGGGACTCATAGCAATCAGCCCCAGCATTTT
CAWSVATGTHSNQPQHF
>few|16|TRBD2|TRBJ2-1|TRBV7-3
TGTGCCAGCAGCTCCAGGACTAGCGGGTCCTACAATGAGCAGTTCTTC
CASSSRTSGSYNEQFF
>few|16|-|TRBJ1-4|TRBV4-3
TGCGCCAGCAGCCAAGATGGGCGGGCAGTAGGGGAAAAACTGTTTTTT
CASSQDGRAVGEKLFF
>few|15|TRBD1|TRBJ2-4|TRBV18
TGTGCCAGCTCACCGATCACAGGGGGCCTGGACATTCAGTACTTC
CASSPITGGLDIQYF
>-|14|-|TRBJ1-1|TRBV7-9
TGTGCCAGCAGCTTATCGAGCGGGAGCGCTGAAGCTTTCTTT
CASSLSSGSAEAFF
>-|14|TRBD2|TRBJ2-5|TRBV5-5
TGTGCCAGCAGCTGGGAGGGTCGGCAAGAGACCCAGTACTTC
CASSWEGRQETQYF
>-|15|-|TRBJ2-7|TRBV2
TGTGCCAGCAGTGATTCTACCGGGAGCTCATACGAGCAGTACTTC
CASSDSTGSSYEQYF
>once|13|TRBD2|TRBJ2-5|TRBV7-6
TGTGCCAGCAGCCGAGGGACTAAAGAGACCCAGTACTTC
CASSRGTKETQYF
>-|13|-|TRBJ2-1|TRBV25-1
TGTGCCAGCAGTGACCTTTATAGCAATGAGCAGTTCTTC
CASSDLYSNEQFF
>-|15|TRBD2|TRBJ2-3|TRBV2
TGTGCCAGCAGAGCGGCTAGCGGGGCCTTGGATACGCAGTATTTT
CASRAASGALDTQYF
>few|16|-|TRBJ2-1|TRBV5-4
TGTGCCAGCAGCTCTTCCCTAGCGCATACCTACAATGAGCAGTTCTTC
CASSSSLAHTYNEQFF
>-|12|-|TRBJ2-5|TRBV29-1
TGCAGCGTCTACAGGGTCCAAGAGACCCAGTACTTC
CSVYRVQETQYF
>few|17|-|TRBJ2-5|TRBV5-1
TGCGCCAGCAGCTTTCTGTCTCCGGGAGAGGGGCAAGAGACCCAGTACTTC
CASSFLSPGEGQETQYF
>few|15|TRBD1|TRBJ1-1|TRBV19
TGTGCCAGTAAATTGGACAGGGGTCTGAACACTGAAGCTTTCTTT
CASKLDRGLNTEAFF
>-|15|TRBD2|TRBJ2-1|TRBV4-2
TGTGCCAGCAGCCGCTCCGGGACTAGCCTCAATGAGCAGTTCTTC
CASSRSGTSLNEQFF
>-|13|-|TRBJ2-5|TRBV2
TGTGCCAGCAGTCCCGGTCCTCCAAAGACCCAGTACTTC
CASSPGPPKTQYF
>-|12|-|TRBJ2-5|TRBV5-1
TGCGCCAGCAGCTTGGTCGGGGAGACCCAGTACTTC
CASSLVGETQYF
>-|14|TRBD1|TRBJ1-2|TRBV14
TGTGCCAGCAGCCAAACAGGGGGGACCTATGGCTACACCTTC
CASSQTGGTYGYTF
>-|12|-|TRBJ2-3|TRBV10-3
TGTGCCATGTCCCGGGACACAGATACGCAGTATTTT
CAMSRDTDTQYF
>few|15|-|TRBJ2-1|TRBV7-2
TGTGCCAGCAGCTTAGACGCGACAGTCTACAATGAGCAGTTCTTC
CASSLDATVYNEQFF
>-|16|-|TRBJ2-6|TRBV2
TGTGCCAGCAGTGTCCCAGGGCGCTCTGGGGCCAACGTCCTGACTTTC
CASSVPGRSGANVLTF
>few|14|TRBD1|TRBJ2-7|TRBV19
TGTGCCAGTAGTCGTCGACAGGGAGCACACGAGCAGTACTTC
CASSRRQGAHEQYF
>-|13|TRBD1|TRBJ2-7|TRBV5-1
TGCGCCAGTCGACAGGGAACATCCTACGAGCAGTACTTC
CASRQGTSYEQYF
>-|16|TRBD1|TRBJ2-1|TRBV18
TGTGCCAGCTCACGATCGACAGGGGCCAACTACAATGAGCAGTTCTTC
CASSRSTGANYNEQFF
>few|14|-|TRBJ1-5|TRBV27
TGTGCCAGCAGTTCTCGGGGATTGGGTCAGCCCCAGCATTTT
CASSSRGLGQPQHF